A single sample is the source of the 3 T cell receptor beta chains below, sequenced in a study of a mutant IDH1 vaccine in newly diagnosed glioma. Some clones are missing from TCRdb's copy, which holds only in-frame ones; the method was immunoSEQ multiplex PCR. The repertoire consists of fewer than 35,000 clones, with 56% occurring once and the leading ten covering roughly 11%. Antigens for these TCRs are unknown. The time point was: week 5, during vaccination. The vaccine gave 300 ug of a 20-mer mutant IDH1 peptide subcutaneously per dose. Material: PBMCs, obtained from a glioma patient whose treatment included an IDH1 peptide vaccine. These receptors originate from a woman younger than 35 with glioma.

The sample holds a few counts of this clone. The chain carries TRBV30 and TRBJ2-5; TRBD1 is a possible D gene (6 bases). CDR1 is GTSNPN and CDR2 is SVGIG in the germline V gene (reference sequence). The V gene lost 5 bases and the J gene lost 2 bases, with 12 bases spanning the gap. The length of the CDR3 is 13 residues. The CDR3 here is CAWSRQAQETQYF. The CDR3, as DNA: TGTGCCTGGTCTCGACAGGCGCAAGAGACCCAGTACTTC.

This clone was observed a handful of times. The chain uses TRBV6-4 and TRBJ1-1, with D hard to call. In germline, CDR1 is MRHNA, CDR2 SNTAGT. V lost 7 bases to trimming and J lost 7 bases, with 13 bases between them. The CDR3 spans 12 residues. In DNA form, the CDR3 reads TGTGCCAGCACCTCAGGTATGGGTGAAGCTTTCTTT. Encoded protein: CASTSGMGEAFF.

The V gene is TRBV6-6, the J gene TRBJ1-1; D is ambiguous. CDR3 size: 15 residues. Germline assignment: CDR1 MNHNY and CDR2 SVGAGI (reference sequence). Trimming cost V 6 bases and J 6 bases, with 20 bases left between them. CDR3 residues: CASSHLGKGFAEAFF. DNA of the CDR3: TGTGCCAGCAGCCACCTGGGTAAGGGTTTCGCTGAAGCTTTCTTT.